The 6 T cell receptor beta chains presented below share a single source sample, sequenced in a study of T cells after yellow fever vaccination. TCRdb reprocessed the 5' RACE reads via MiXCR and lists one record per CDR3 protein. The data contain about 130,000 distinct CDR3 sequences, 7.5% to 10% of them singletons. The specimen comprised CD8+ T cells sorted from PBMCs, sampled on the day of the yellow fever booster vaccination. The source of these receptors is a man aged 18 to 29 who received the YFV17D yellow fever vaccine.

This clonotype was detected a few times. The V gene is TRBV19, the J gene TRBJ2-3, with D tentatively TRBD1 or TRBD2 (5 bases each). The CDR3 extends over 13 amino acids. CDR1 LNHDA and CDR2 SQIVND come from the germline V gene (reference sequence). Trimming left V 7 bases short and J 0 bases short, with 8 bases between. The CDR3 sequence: CASTGTSTDTQYF. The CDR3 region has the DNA TGTGCCAGTACAGGGACCAGCACAGATACGCAGTATTTT.

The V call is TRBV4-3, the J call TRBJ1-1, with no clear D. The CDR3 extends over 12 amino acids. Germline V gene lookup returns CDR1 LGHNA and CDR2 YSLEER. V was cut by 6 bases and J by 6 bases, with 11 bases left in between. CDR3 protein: CASRSIGSEAFF. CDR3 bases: TGCGCCAGCAGATCAATAGGCTCTGAAGCTTTCTTT.

The CDR3 DNA reads as TGTGCCAGCAGCTTCAGAGCGCCAGGGTCCCCCAATGAGCAGTTCTTC. Its translation is CASSFRAPGSPNEQFF. This chain joins TRBV7-9 and TRBJ2-1; D may be TRBD1 (5 bases). CDR1 and CDR2 from the germline V gene are SEHNR and FQNEAQ (reference sequence). This CDR3 has 16 residues. Trimming removed 3 bases from V and 6 bases from J, with 18 bases in between.

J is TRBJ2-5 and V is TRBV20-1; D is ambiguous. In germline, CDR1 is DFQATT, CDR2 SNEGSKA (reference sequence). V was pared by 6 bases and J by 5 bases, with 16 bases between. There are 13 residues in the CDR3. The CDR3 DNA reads TGCAGTGCCAGCTACTTTCGTGGGGAGACCCAGTACTTC. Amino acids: CSASYFRGETQYF.

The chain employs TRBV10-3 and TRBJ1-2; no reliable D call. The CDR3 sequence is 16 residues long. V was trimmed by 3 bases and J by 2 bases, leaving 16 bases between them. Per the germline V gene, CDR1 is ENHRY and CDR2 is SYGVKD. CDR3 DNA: TGTGCCATCAGTGAAGTGGGAGGGAGTGAAAACTATGGCTACACCTTC. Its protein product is CAISEVGGSENYGYTF.

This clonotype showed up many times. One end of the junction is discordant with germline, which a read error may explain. The CDR3 region has the DNA TGTGCTAGCAGCTTACGTCTGAACACCGGGGAGCTGTTTTTT. This encodes CASSLRLNTGELFF. The chain has TRBV7-7 and TRBJ2-2; no clear D gene. The germline gives CDR1 SSHAT, CDR2 FNYEAQ (reference sequence). This CDR3 is built from 14 residues.